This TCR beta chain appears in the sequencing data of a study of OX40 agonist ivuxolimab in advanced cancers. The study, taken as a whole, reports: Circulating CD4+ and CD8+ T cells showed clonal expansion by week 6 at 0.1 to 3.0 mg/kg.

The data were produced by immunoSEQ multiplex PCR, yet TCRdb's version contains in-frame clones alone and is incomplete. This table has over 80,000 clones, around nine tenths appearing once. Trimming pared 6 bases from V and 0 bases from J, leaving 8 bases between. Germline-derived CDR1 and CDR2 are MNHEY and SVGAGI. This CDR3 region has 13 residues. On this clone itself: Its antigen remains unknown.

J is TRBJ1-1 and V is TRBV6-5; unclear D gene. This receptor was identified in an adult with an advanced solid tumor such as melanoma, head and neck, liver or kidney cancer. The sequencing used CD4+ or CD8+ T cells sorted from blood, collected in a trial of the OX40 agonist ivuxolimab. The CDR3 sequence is CASRYQMNTEAFF. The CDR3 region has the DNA TGTGCCAGCAGGTACCAGATGAACACTGAAGCTTTCTTT.